This T cell receptor (beta chain) came from a study of cytomegalovirus exposure and HLA in healthy donors. Study-wide results and caveats: A later analysis linked a missense DCLRE1C variant to TCR beta V- and J-gene trimming. Among TCR beta chains, those listed as cytomegalovirus-associated numbered some 160.

On this clone: What it recognizes is unknown.

The CDR3 loop spans 13 amino acids. V trimming: 11 bases; J trimming: 0 bases; junction bases outside the gene matches: 7. Germline CDR1 LNHDA, CDR2 SQIVND (reference sequence). PCR used 60 Vbeta primers and 13 Jbeta primers. Assay used: immunoSEQ multiplex PCR; TCRdb lists only in-frame clones, some missing. The data hold 250,000 to 350,000 clones, with 70% to 90% observed a single time. This chain joins TRBV19 and TRBJ2-7, with 7 positions matching TRBD1. Sequenced: PBMCs. This TCR came from a man aged 35-49 years in good health and CMV-seropositive. The CDR3 DNA reads as TGTGCCTGGGGACAGATTAGCTCCTACGAGCAGTACTTC. Translation gives CAWGQISSYEQYF.